Reported below is one T cell receptor (beta chain). The antigen remains unidentified. The junction differs from germline at one of its ends, possibly a read error. TCRdb's table, derived via immunoSEQ multiplex PCR, lists solely in-frame clones and lacks some. The data hold about 140,000 clones, with roughly 90% observed a single time. These data originate in a study of T cell responses to AZD1222 COVID-19 vaccine. Whole-study results and caveats: Two AZD1222 administrations were followed by greater Spike-specific TCR breadth and depth.

The material was peripheral blood, obtained on day 0 of AZD1222 vaccination. The source is an adult in good health.

CDR3 in amino acids: CASRLAGSYEQYF. The CDR3 nucleotides read TGCGCCAGCAGATTGGCAGGTTCCTACGAGCAGTACTTC. V usage is TRBV5-1 and J usage is TRBJ2-7; unclear D gene. Germline lookup yields CDR1 SGHRS and CDR2 YFSETQ. This CDR3 spans 13 amino acids.